The next 30 T cell receptor beta chains were all read from a single sample in a study of CD8+ T cells in alopecia areata (dated by TCRdb to 2016 to 2019). This specimen's treatment or condition label, per the study, means: oral pan-JAK inhibitor, 5-10 mg twice daily. Library construction relied on the immunoSEQ multiplex PCR assay. For TCR sequencing, RNA was extracted from every sample and reverse transcribed into cDNA to serve as template. TCRdb took over this immuneACCESS table, retaining in-frame rearrangements with V and J assigned. Such tables are incomplete; in checked studies, under half of the missing clones stem from an unresolved V gene, and the remainder is unexplained. This sample has about 180,000 clones in its table, and 51% of those were observed once. The ten biggest clones cover 10% of the sample. Sequenced here: CD8+ T cells sorted from blood, sampled around week 52, from a patient treated with tofacitinib. Receptors originate from a human donor with alopecia areata.

This clone was detected a few times. V is TRBV12-5 and J is TRBJ2-1; D unresolved. Deletions cut 2 bases from V and 1 base from J, with 9 bases between. Germline V CDR1 and CDR2: LGHNT, FRNRAP. The CDR3 length is 15 residues. The CDR3 protein is CASGLPLSSYNEQFF. For the CDR3, the DNA is TGTGCTAGTGGTTTGCCGTTGTCGTCCTACAATGAGCAGTTCTTC.

The V gene is TRBV29-1, the J gene TRBJ2-5, with D perhaps matching TRBD1 or TRBD2 (5 bases each). V gave up 5 bases and J gave up 5 bases, with 12 bases separating them. CDR3 size: 12 residues. Germline CDR1 is SQVTM and CDR2 is ANQGSEA. The CDR3 region is CSVWSGDETQYF. In DNA form, the CDR3 reads TGCAGCGTTTGGTCCGGGGACGAGACCCAGTACTTC.

V gene TRBV19 combines with J gene TRBJ1-2; TRBD1 might be the D (5 bases). Germline CDR1 LNHDA, CDR2 SQIVND (reference sequence). The CDR3 consists of 14 residues. V shed 7 bases and J shed 3 bases, with 15 bases lying between them. The CDR3, as DNA: TGTGCCAGTAAGCGGGGCCCAATGGACTATGGCTACACCTTC. Its protein product is CASKRGPMDYGYTF.

V usage is TRBV29-1 and J usage is TRBJ1-1; D is unclear. In germline, CDR1 is SQVTM, CDR2 ANQGSEA. There are 9 residues in the CDR3. The V and J ends lost 7 bases and 5 bases respectively, with 5 bases between them. CDR3 protein: CSAGTEAFF. As DNA, the CDR3 is TGCAGCGCCGGGACTGAAGCTTTCTTT.

The chain combines TRBV11-1 with TRBJ2-7, with D maybe TRBD2 (5 bases). The CDR3 is 13 residues long. Germline V CDR1 and CDR2: SGHAT, FQDESV (reference sequence). V lost 5 bases and J lost 2, with 10 bases in between. CDR3 amino acids: CASSGEEAYEQYF. CDR3 nucleotides: TGTGCCAGCAGCGGAGAGGAGGCCTACGAGCAGTACTTC.

Only a few counts were recorded for this clone. The rearrangement links TRBV13 to TRBJ2-2; 7 bases are shared with TRBD1. V shed 3 bases and J 4 bases; nucleotides not matched to a gene: 14. CDR3 length: 18 amino acids. Germline lookup yields CDR1 PRHDT and CDR2 FYEKMQ (reference sequence). The CDR3 DNA is TGTGCCAGCAGCTTGAACGGACAGGCCCACCTCTCCACCGGGGAGCTGTTTTTT. Its protein is CASSLNGQAHLSTGELFF.

This clone was seen more than once but under ten times. The V gene is TRBV11-2, the J gene TRBJ2-7; no reliable D call. The CDR3 is 13 amino acids. Germline values: CDR1 SGHAT, CDR2 FQNNGV. The V end lost 5 bases, the J end lost 0 bases, and 8 bases lay between the germline ends. CDR3 sequence reads: CASSPPGSYEQYF. CDR3 bases: TGTGCCAGCAGCCCGCCCGGCTCCTACGAGCAGTACTTC.

This clone appeared once. The chain joins TRBV2 to TRBJ2-7, with a possible D match to TRBD2 (6 bases). The V and J ends lost 4 bases and 4 bases respectively, with 32 bases between them. Germline loops: CDR1 SNHLY, CDR2 FYNNEI. The CDR3 consists of 20 residues. The CDR3 bases are TGTGCCAGCAGTGGCCCCGACCTAACAGAAGGGGACTTGACCGAATACGAGCAGTACTTC. This gives the protein CASSGPDLTEGDLTEYEQYF.

The CDR3 region is CASSPVGRTIDEQFF. The CDR3 DNA reads TGTGCCAGCAGCCCTGTCGGGCGGACAATCGATGAGCAGTTCTTC. The chain couples TRBV9 to TRBJ2-1; D may be TRBD1 (5 bases). The CDR3 covers 15 residues. Germline lookup yields CDR1 SGDLS and CDR2 YYNGEE. V gave up 4 bases and J gave up 8 bases, with 19 bases separating them.

The J gene is TRBJ1-2, the V gene TRBV19; possible D gene TRBD1, 5 bases. CDR3 length equals 16 residues. CDR1 is LNHDA, CDR2 SQIVND, per germline (reference sequence). Between the trimmed V and J ends, which lost 4 bases and 3 bases, there was a span of 18 bases. The CDR3 DNA reads as TGTGCCAGTAGTACCGACCACCCCACAGGAGACTATGGCTACACCTTC. It encodes CASSTDHPTGDYGYTF.

This clone has only a few counts. The CDR3 loop reads CASRPGLAINEQFF. The CDR3 region has the DNA TGTGCCAGCAGGCCGGGACTAGCAATCAATGAGCAGTTCTTC. The chain recombines TRBV6-5 with TRBJ2-1, with TRBD2 identical over 9 bases. The J segment lost 6 bases and the V segment lost 6 bases, leaving 6 bases of the junction unmatched. Germline V gene data show CDR1 as MNHEY and CDR2 as SVGAGI. The CDR3 runs to 14 residues.

J is TRBJ2-4 and V is TRBV29-1; D is perhaps TRBD1 (5 bases). The CDR3 runs to 16 residues. V was trimmed by 4 bases and J by 1 base, leaving 17 bases between them. The germline V gene encodes CDR1 SQVTM and CDR2 ANQGSEA. The CDR3 loop is CSVGWPRKGAKNIQYF. CDR3 coding DNA: TGCAGCGTTGGGTGGCCCAGGAAGGGGGCCAAAAACATTCAGTACTTC.

The genes are TRBV7-9 and TRBJ2-1; D gene unclear. V shed 5 bases and J shed 2 bases, with 13 bases lying between them. Germline CDR1 reads SEHNR; CDR2 reads FQNEAQ (reference sequence). This CDR3 region has 15 residues. The CDR3 sequence is CASSLRARPYNEQFF. In nucleotides, the CDR3 is TGTGCCAGCAGCCTGCGAGCGAGGCCCTACAATGAGCAGTTCTTC.

This sequence joins TRBV29-1 and TRBJ1-2; 8 bases fit TRBD1. The CDR3 has 13 residues. CDR1 is SQVTM and CDR2 is ANQGSEA in the germline V gene. After removal of 6 bases from V and 5 bases from J, the junction contained 8 bases not matched to a gene. The CDR3 protein is CSVGDRRRYGYTF. CDR3 nucleotide sequence: TGCAGCGTAGGGGACAGGAGAAGGTATGGCTACACCTTC.

V is TRBV4-1 and J is TRBJ2-2; D uncertain. Germline V gene lookup returns CDR1 MGHRA and CDR2 YSYEKL. CDR3 length equals 16 residues. The V end lost 4 bases, the J end lost 0 bases, and 12 bases lay between the germline ends. CDR3 protein: CASSLVPGANTGELFF. CDR3 in DNA: TGCGCCAGCAGCCTTGTCCCCGGCGCGAACACCGGGGAGCTGTTTTTT.

The rearrangement links TRBV6-1 to TRBJ2-7; D might be TRBD1 (5 bases). CDR3 length: 13 residues. Germline V gene sequence: CDR1 MNHNS, CDR2 SASEGT. V lost 3 bases and J 3 bases, leaving 9 bases between the germline ends. The chain's CDR3 is CASSEGRDYEQYF. CDR3 bases: TGTGCCAGCAGTGAGGGCAGGGACTACGAGCAGTACTTC.

This clone has only a few counts. The rearrangement links TRBV27 to TRBJ2-7; unclear D gene. The V end lost 4 bases, the J end lost 5 bases, and 6 bases lay between the germline ends. The CDR3 extends over 11 amino acids. Germline assignment: CDR1 MNHEY and CDR2 SMNVEV (reference sequence). CDR3 nucleotides: TGTGCCAGCAGTTACCTAAACGAGCAGTACTTC. Its translation is CASSYLNEQYF.

V and J are TRBV4-2 and TRBJ2-3, with 11 bases that match TRBD2. Per germline, CDR1 LGHNA and CDR2 YNFKEQ. The length of the CDR3 is 15 residues. V gave up 0 bases and J gave up 4 bases; unmatched junction bases: 0. The CDR3 protein is CASSQDSGGADTQYF. The CDR3 bases are TGTGCCAGCAGCCAAGATAGCGGGGGGGCAGATACGCAGTATTTT.

The chain recombines TRBV29-1 with TRBJ2-5, with D possibly matching TRBD2 (5 bases). V lost 2 bases and J 7 bases, leaving 8 bases between the germline ends. The CDR3 has 11 amino acids. Germline CDR1 is SQVTM and CDR2 is ANQGSEA. The CDR3: CSVERRGTQYF. CDR3 bases: TGCAGCGTTGAACGTCGGGGGACCCAGTACTTC. The variable domain in full, with the rest retrieved from reference TRBV29-1 and TRBJ2-5, is SAVISQKPSRDICQRGTSLTIQCQVDSQVTMMFWYRQQPGQSLTLIATANQGSEATYESGFVIDKFPISRPNLTFSTLTVSNMSPEDSSIYLCSVERRGTQYFGPGTRLLVL.

This clone was detected a few times. The genes are TRBV27 and TRBJ1-1; possibly TRBD1 for D (6 bases). Deletions cut 5 bases from V and 7 bases from J, with 14 bases between. Germline-derived CDR1 and CDR2 are MNHEY and SMNVEV (reference sequence). This CDR3 region has 13 residues. The CDR3 DNA follows: TGTGCCAGCAGTGTACTTACAGGGTATGAAGCTTTCTTT. As protein: CASSVLTGYEAFF.

V and J are TRBV5-1 and TRBJ2-1; 7 bases are a match to TRBD1. The CDR3 length is 14 residues. The trim removed 2 bases at V and 3 bases at J, leaving 2 bases unmatched. Germline CDR1 SGHRS, CDR2 YFSETQ. In DNA, the CDR3 is TGCGCCAGCAGCTTTGGGACAGTCTACAATGAGCAGTTCTTC. Translating gives CASSFGTVYNEQFF.

This chain connects TRBV29-1 to TRBJ1-2; TRBD1 agrees at 11 bases. Germline V gene sequence: CDR1 SQVTM, CDR2 ANQGSEA. CDR3 length: 14 residues. Trimming took 4 bases from V and 7 from J; bases not matched to a gene: 8. This chain's CDR3 is CSVVRTGGFVGYTF. CDR3 nucleotides: TGCAGCGTTGTACGGACAGGGGGCTTTGTTGGCTACACCTTC.

This clone was seen more than once but under ten times. V is TRBV19 and J is TRBJ1-1; D is uncertain. The V gene lost 5 bases and the J gene lost 5 bases, with 15 bases spanning the gap. The CDR3 length is 14 residues. Germline values: CDR1 LNHDA, CDR2 SQIVND (reference sequence). The CDR3 sequence: CASSSDDEGTEAFF. For the CDR3, the DNA is TGTGCCAGTAGTTCCGACGATGAAGGAACTGAAGCTTTCTTT.

This clone has more than one count but fewer than ten. V usage is TRBV12-5 and J usage is TRBJ2-3; tentative D call: TRBD1 (5 bases). Trimming pared 4 bases from V and 0 bases from J, leaving 11 bases between. CDR1 LGHNT and CDR2 FRNRAP come from the germline V gene. CDR3 length: 15 residues. The CDR3 loop is CASGWGVASTDTQYF. In DNA form, the CDR3 reads TGTGCTAGTGGTTGGGGCGTCGCTAGCACAGATACGCAGTATTTT. Drawing the rest from reference TRBV12-5 and TRBJ2-3, the complete variable domain is DARVTQTPRHKVTEMGQEVTMRCQPILGHNTVFWYRQTMMQGLELLAYFRNRAPLDDSGMPKDRFSAEMPDATLATLKIQPSEPRDSAVYFCASGWGVASTDTQYFGPGTRLTVL.

This clone was detected a few times. The rearrangement uses TRBV30 and TRBJ1-5, with D possibly matching TRBD1 (6 bases). The CDR3 has 14 residues. Trimming shortened V by 4 bases and J by 1 base, and 11 bases separated the two germline ends. The germline V gene encodes CDR1 GTSNPN and CDR2 SVGIG (reference sequence). As DNA, the CDR3 is TGTGCCTGGACGACACAGGGAAGCAATCAGCCCCAGCATTTT. This codes for CAWTTQGSNQPQHF.

This clone came up once. The rearrangement uses TRBV30 and TRBJ1-2, with D possibly TRBD1 on 5 matching bases. The CDR3 is made up of 13 amino acids. Between the trimmed V and J ends, which lost 5 bases and 2 bases, there was a span of 12 bases. CDR1 is GTSNPN and CDR2 is SVGIG in the germline V gene (reference sequence). The CDR3 reads CAWGREGNYGYTF. In nucleotides, the CDR3 is TGTGCCTGGGGCAGGGAAGGGAACTATGGCTACACCTTC.

This clone was picked up a small number of times. The chain links TRBV27 to TRBJ2-1; TRBD2 is a possible D gene (7 bases). The V gene's germline CDR1 is MNHEY and CDR2 SMNVEV (reference sequence). The CDR3 runs to 14 residues. With 2 bases removed from V and 8 bases from J, the gap between germline ends came to 13 bases. The CDR3 DNA sequence: TGTGCCAGCAGTTTACGGGGGGCTTGGGATGAGCAGTTCTTC. Translated: CASSLRGAWDEQFF.

There are a few counts of this clone. This chain links TRBV13 with TRBJ2-5; a weak D match, TRBD2 (5 bases). CDR1 is PRHDT, CDR2 FYEKMQ, per germline (reference sequence). There are 14 residues in the CDR3. The V and J ends lost 5 bases and 2 bases respectively, with 12 bases between them. CDR3 sequence reads: CASSGPGFQETQYF. The CDR3 coding sequence is TGTGCCAGCAGCGGGCCGGGATTTCAAGAGACCCAGTACTTC. Drawing the rest from reference TRBV13 and TRBJ2-5, the complete variable domain is AAGVIQSPRHLIKEKRETATLKCYPIPRHDTVYWYQQGPGQDPQFLISFYEKMQSDKGSIPDRFSAQQFSDYHSELNMSSLELGDSALYFCASSGPGFQETQYFGPGTRLLVL.

This clone was observed a handful of times. The chain employs TRBV29-1 and TRBJ1-2, with TRBD1 identical over 9 bases. This CDR3 region has 14 residues. Germline-derived CDR1 and CDR2 are SQVTM and ANQGSEA. J gave up 3 bases and V 6 bases, and 8 bases lay outside the gene matches. The CDR3 loop reads CSVHRDRVDYGYTF. The DNA of the CDR3 is TGCAGCGTACACCGGGACAGGGTTGACTATGGCTACACCTTC.

The CDR3 sequence is CAWSPSVTRYTF. The CDR3 DNA reads as TGTGCCTGGAGTCCCAGTGTGACGCGCTACACCTTC. The V and J genes are TRBV30 and TRBJ1-2, with D hard to call. Trimming removed 2 bases at V and 9 bases at J, with 13 bases between. Germline loops: CDR1 GTSNPN, CDR2 SVGIG (reference sequence). The CDR3 length is 12 residues.